The sequence of this T cell receptor beta chain was determined in a study of blood T cell repertoires in COVID-19. Assay: immunoSEQ multiplex PCR; the TCRdb copy retains only in-frame clones and omits some. Of some 190,000 clones listed, 80% were seen once; the top ten hold approximately 6.9%. CDR1 and CDR2 (germline): SGHRS, YFSETQ. The V end lost 4 bases, the J end lost 13 bases, and 20 bases lay between the germline ends. The CDR3 has 14 residues. Sequencing was performed on peripheral blood. The receptor comes from a man aged 60 to 75 with acute or convalescent COVID-19. The chain uses TRBV5-1 and TRBJ2-2; D is perhaps TRBD1 (6 bases). CDR3 DNA: TGCGCCAGCAGCGTGGACAGCCCCTGGGGGCGGCTGTTTTTT. Its translation: CASSVDSPWGRLFF.